A selection of T cell receptor beta chains follows, all from one sample in a study of blood T cell repertoires in COVID-19. Repertoires were generated with immunoSEQ multiplex PCR, while TCRdb's copy carries only in-frame clones and drops some. Among some 300,000 clones, 70% to 90% were seen once, and the ten largest hold around 13%. Sequenced: peripheral blood. These receptors came from a woman in her seventies with COVID-19, enrolled during active disease. Both conserved end residues are part of each CDR3. Fields, in order: J gene, D gene, V gene, clone size, CDR3 DNA, CDR3 protein. D genes are given only for firm matches. The size entry is marked missing in some rows and otherwise reads once, few, many or a size class.

TRBJ1-3 | NA | TRBV23-1 | NA | TGCGCCAGCAGTCCTCGGGGGGGATCCGGAAACACCATATATTTT | CASSPRGGSGNTIYF
TRBJ1-1 | TRBD1 | TRBV11-2 | NA | TGTGCCAGCAGCTTGACAGGGGGCGCGGGAGCTTTCTTT | CASSLTGGAGAFF
TRBJ2-1 | TRBD2 | TRBV7-7 | NA | TGTGCCAGCAGCCCTGGACTAGTTGGCAGCGATGAGCAGTTCTTC | CASSPGLVGSDEQFF
TRBJ2-2 | TRBD1 | TRBV29-1 | NA | TGCAGCGTTGTAGGGACAGGCGGCACCGGGGAGCTGTTTTTT | CSVVGTGGTGELFF
TRBJ1-3 | NA | TRBV5-1 | NA | TGCGCCAGCAGCCCGGGCCTGACTACCTACTCTGGAAACACCATATATTTT | CASSPGLTTYSGNTIYF
TRBJ1-3 | TRBD1 | TRBV19 | NA | TGTGCCAGTAGTACCCGAACTAGGGGGCTGGGAAACACCATATATTTT | CASSTRTRGLGNTIYF
TRBJ2-1 | TRBD1 | TRBV7-2 | NA | TGTGCCAGCAGCTCCGGGACAGGGGTCGGCAATGAGCAGTTCTTC | CASSSGTGVGNEQFF
TRBJ2-7 | NA | TRBV30 | NA | TGTGCCTTTCAGGGCATCCCCTACGAGCAGTACTTC | CAFQGIPYEQYF
TRBJ2-7 | TRBD1 | TRBV10-3 | NA | TGTGCCATCAGTGAGTCGGATCCCGGGACAGGTAGAAACGAGCAGTACTTC | CAISESDPGTGRNEQYF
TRBJ2-1 | NA | TRBV10-1 | NA | TGCGCCAGCAAGGGAGCGGATGTTCACAATGAGCAGTTCTTC | CASKGADVHNEQFF
TRBJ2-3 | TRBD2 | TRBV9 | NA | TGTGCCAGCAGCGCGGGGCTAGCGGGGGTGGATACGCAGTATTTT | CASSAGLAGVDTQYF
TRBJ2-1 | TRBD2 | TRBV7-2 | few | TGTGCCAGCAGCTCCCAGAGGGCGGGGGGGCAGAATGAGCAGTTCTTC | CASSSQRAGGQNEQFF
TRBJ2-5 | TRBD2 | TRBV11-1 | few | TGTGCCAGCAGCTCGGCCCGGGGGGGGCTCCAAGAGACCCAGTACTTC | CASSSARGGLQETQYF
TRBJ2-7 | NA | TRBV10-2 | once | TGCGCCAGCCTTCCAGGGGTCCTTCCAGGGAGCTTGAACTTC | CASLPGVLPGSLNF
TRBJ1-1 | NA | TRBV5-1 | NA | TGCGCCAGCTTCAAGGACACGAACACTGAAGCTTTCTTT | CASFKDTNTEAFF
TRBJ1-5 | NA | TRBV15 | NA | TGTGCCACCAGCAGATCGGGCGCGGGTCAGCCCCAGCATTTT | CATSRSGAGQPQHF
TRBJ1-2 | TRBD1 | TRBV28 | NA | TGTGCCAGCAGTTCATCCGGGACAGGGGTGGGCTACACCTTC | CASSSSGTGVGYTF
TRBJ1-5 | NA | TRBV11-2 | once | TGTGCCAGCAGCTTGGACCGGGGGCCCCAGCATTTT | CASSLDRGPQHF
TRBJ2-3 | TRBD2 | TRBV7-2 | NA | TGTGCCAGCAGCTTAGTGGGTCTAGCGGGGGGGCCTGGGCAGTATTTT | CASSLVGLAGGPGQYF
TRBJ1-2 | TRBD1 | TRBV6-4 | NA | TGTGCCAGCAGTCCCGACAGGGGTGGGGGCTACACCTTC | CASSPDRGGGYTF
TRBJ1-5 | TRBD1 | TRBV25-1 | once | TGTGCCAGCATTACAGGGGGCAAGCAGAGGGAAGCGAATCAGCCCCAGCATTTT | CASITGGKQREANQPQHF
TRBJ2-1 | TRBD2 | TRBV18 | NA | TGTGCCAGCTCACCAATGGCGGGGGAGTACAATGAGCAGTTCTTC | CASSPMAGEYNEQFF
TRBJ1-2 | NA | TRBV5-1 | NA | TGCGCCAGCAGCTTGGATCGGGGAAGTCACTATGGCTACACCTTC | CASSLDRGSHYGYTF
TRBJ2-5 | NA | TRBV30 | NA | TGTGCCTGGAGTGGACCAGGCGAGACCCAGTACTTC | CAWSGPGETQYF
TRBJ2-3 | NA | TRBV2 | NA | TGTGCCAGCATTCAGGGTCCAGATACGCAGTATTTT | CASIQGPDTQYF
TRBJ1-4 | TRBD1 | TRBV5-6 | once | TGTGCCAGCTCACGGACCGGGACAGGTTACGAAAAACTGTTTTTT | CASSRTGTGYEKLFF
TRBJ2-1 | NA | TRBV11-2 | NA | TGTGCCAGCAGCTTAGGTCACTACAATGAGCAGTTCTTC | CASSLGHYNEQFF
TRBJ2-2 | TRBD2 | TRBV6-5 | NA | TGTGCCAGCAGACGGGGGGGACCGAACACCGGGGAGCTGTTTTTT | CASRRGGPNTGELFF
TRBJ2-1 | NA | TRBV24-1 | once | TGTGCCACCAGTGACTCCGGGACAAAGAACAATGAGCAGTTCTTC | CATSDSGTKNNEQFF
TRBJ1-1 | NA | TRBV6-5 | NA | TGTGCCAGCAGGGCCCCCGACAGATACACTGAAGCTTTCTTT | CASRAPDRYTEAFF
TRBJ2-5 | TRBD2 | TRBV27 | few | TGTGCCAGCAGTCAACCCCGTAGCGGGGGAGAGACCCAGTACTTC | CASSQPRSGGETQYF
TRBJ1-5 | TRBD1 | TRBV27 | NA | TGTGCCAGCAGTTCACTCCGGGACAGCTATCAGCCCCAGCATTTT | CASSSLRDSYQPQHF
TRBJ1-2 | NA | TRBV3-1/TRBV3-2 | NA | TGTGCCAGCAGCCCGGACGGGGTGGGCTATGGCTACACCTTC | CASSPDGVGYGYTF
TRBJ2-7 | TRBD2 | TRBV6-2/TRBV6-3 | NA | TGTGCCAGCAGCCTACGGGGGGGTCCCTACGAGCAGTACTTC | CASSLRGGPYEQYF
TRBJ1-1 | NA | TRBV5-6 | once | TGTGCCAGCAGCTCCGGGGGAACTGAAGCTTTCTTT | CASSSGGTEAFF
TRBJ1-5 | TRBD1 | TRBV6-5 | NA | TGTGCCAGCAGCACCGGGACAGGCTACAATCAGCCCCAGCATTTT | CASSTGTGYNQPQHF
TRBJ1-1 | TRBD1 | TRBV6-6 | NA | TGTGCCAGCAGTTGGTCAACAGGGGGCGGTGAAGCTTTCTTT | CASSWSTGGGEAFF
TRBJ1-5 | NA | TRBV2 | NA | TGTGCCAGCAGTGGCGTTGGAGGTACGAGCAATCAGCCCCAGCATTTT | CASSGVGGTSNQPQHF
TRBJ1-4 | TRBD1 | TRBV9 | NA | TGTGCCAGCAGCCCAACGGGACAGGTTTATGAAAAACTGTTTTTT | CASSPTGQVYEKLFF
TRBJ1-1 | NA | TRBV19 | NA | TGTGCCAGTAGTTTCGCAGAGGGCACTGAAGCTTTCTTT | CASSFAEGTEAFF
TRBJ1-2 | NA | TRBV27 | NA | TGTGCCAGCAGTCCCTTCCCAGGCCGCTATGGCTACACCTTC | CASSPFPGRYGYTF
TRBJ2-3 | NA | TRBV19 | NA | TGTGCCAGTAGTATCCCTCTAGCGTACGGAGATACGCAGTATTTT | CASSIPLAYGDTQYF
TRBJ2-7 | NA | TRBV10-2 | NA | TGCGCCAGCAGCGGGGGCTCCTACGAGCAGTACTTC | CASSGGSYEQYF
TRBJ2-3 | NA | TRBV28 | NA | TGTGCCAGCAGTAGACAGAACACAGATACGCAGTATTTT | CASSRQNTDTQYF
TRBJ1-2 | NA | TRBV2 | NA | TGTGCCAGCAGTCTGGACGGGCGAGGTGGGAGCTATGGCTACACCTTC | CASSLDGRGGSYGYTF
TRBJ1-5 | NA | TRBV4-3 | NA | TGCGCCAGCAGCCAAGGGGCCCGGGGTCAGCCCCAGCATTTT | CASSQGARGQPQHF
TRBJ1-4 | NA | TRBV10-2 | NA | TGCGCCAGCAGTGACGGGAATAATGAAAAACTGTTTTTT | CASSDGNNEKLFF
TRBJ1-1 | TRBD1 | TRBV5-1 | NA | TGCGCCAGCAGCCCAGGGACAGGCGGACCTGAAGCTTTCTTT | CASSPGTGGPEAFF
TRBJ1-6 | NA | TRBV5-6 | NA | TGTGCCAGCAGCTTGCGCAGGTCAAATTCACCCCTCCACTTT | CASSLRRSNSPLHF